This T cell receptor beta chain was retrieved from a study of T cells in Graves' hyperthyroidism and ophthalmopathy. The V end lost 6 bases, the J end lost 3 bases, and 10 bases lay between the germline ends. The CDR3 runs to 13 residues. Germline loops: CDR1 SGHDN, CDR2 FVKESK. Researchers took RNA transcripts and amplified the TCR beta CDR3 regions from them. An initial round of RT-PCR targeting the TCR CDR3 relied on the HTBI primer set. TCRdb passed the multiplex PCR reads through MiXCR, listing each CDR3 protein once. This table holds roughly 300,000 distinct CDR3 sequences, roughly 23% found once. An absence of ophthalmopathy progression within 18 months meant stable Graves' hyperthyroidism. Exclusion criteria comprised uncontrolled infection, other autoimmune disease, pregnancy or lactation. The table lists this clonotype with many counts. The target antigen is unknown. Whole-study findings and limits: Blood also carried most thyroid clonotypes expanded above 0.001. For ophthalmopathy, model prediction preceded onset by a median about 6.4 months.

The sequence was collected from a woman in her fifties or sixties with Graves' hyperthyroidism. The sequenced sample was blood. The chain couples TRBV14 to TRBJ2-3, with no clear D. CDR3 loop: CASRAQITDTQYF. The CDR3 DNA reads as TGTGCCAGCAGGGCACAGATAACAGATACGCAGTATTTT. Together with reference TRBV14 and TRBJ2-3, the CDR3 gives the full variable domain: EAGVTQFPSHSVIEKGQTVTLRCDPISGHDNLYWYRRVMGKEIKFLLHFVKESKQDESGMPNNRFLAERTGGTYSTLKVQPAELEDSGVYFCASRAQITDTQYFGPGTRLTVL.